The entry below describes one T cell receptor beta chain. Its antigen specificity is not known. Base qualities are not recorded, but no much larger clone differs from it by a single base. This sample is part of a study of beta chain features in type 1 diabetes listed by TCRdb under 2018. Broadly, across the study: Mean age, gender distribution, total cell number and subset yield did not differ between patients and healthy donors. The study compared TCRB repertoires of sorted circulating CD4+ T cell subsets between recently diagnosed type 1 diabetes patients and matched healthy donors. A total of 85 million to 110 million sorted cells were examined across all samples, and RNA yield correlated strongly with the number of cells per subset. Regulatory and stem cell-like memory subsets were obtained from only 8 patients and roughly 8 healthy donors, while naive and central memory subsets were obtained from all 30 or so donors.

Results the study describes overall, beyond this receptor: Because the HLA sub-analyses included only small numbers of individuals, any influence of HLA type on TCRB rearrangement was left unresolved. PCR might favor shorter templates, but patient and control samples were amplified and corrected together, so any skew would affect both groups equally. At VDJ recombination sites, type 1 diabetes patients had fewer insertions and more deleted nucleotides, which implies abnormalities in thymic rearrangement. Naive, central memory and regulatory TCRB repertoires appeared to be more alike among patients than among healthy donors. Because cDNA was sequenced instead of genomic DNA, highly expressing activated cells could be over-represented, though the groups showed no difference in activation or CD3 levels. Type 1 diabetes patients showed a moderate but significant shortening of TCRB CDR3 length in all four CD4+ subsets.

The entire isolated RNA was reverse transcribed using the High Capacity cDNA Reverse Transcription Kit, and thus expressed TCRB transcripts were sequenced. Naive, central memory and regulatory T cell samples underwent deep immunoSEQ sequencing, averaging roughly 3.4 million total reads per sample. Sorted cells were lysed in RLT buffer, and RNA was extracted using DNase-treated RNeasy Micro or Mini kits according to cell number. Each cell subset was processed separately to prevent cross-contamination, with patient and healthy donor samples processed together. The immunoSEQ multiplex PCR was used to amplify TCRB sequences from cDNA, generating 87-bp fragments that spanned the CDR3 region. The amplicons were sequenced using the Illumina HiSeq platform. Regarding the original processing steps: PCR bias was corrected computationally using synthetic template baselines, and reads within Hamming distance 2 were collapsed, with unmergeable singletons discarded. Reads were aligned to IMGT to assign V, D and J genes, CDR3 length, and insertions or deletions at six rearrangement sites. Clonotype counts were normalized to sorted cell number within each subset before computing true diversity and Gini coefficients with the tcR R package. Repertoire sharing was quantified using the overlap coefficient calculated on TCRB nucleotide sequences. TCRdb took over this immuneACCESS table, retaining in-frame rearrangements with V and J assigned. Such tables are incomplete; in checked studies, under half of the missing clones stem from an unresolved V gene, and the remainder is unexplained. D and trimming were read from the DNA, whereas the V and J calls and clone size are those reported in that table. For this sample there are roughly 170,000 clones; around an eighth appear just once. The ten largest clones capture roughly 0.56% of the sample.

Each donor gave one peripheral blood draw, roughly 120 mL on average, collected into heparinised tubes. Naive, central memory, regulatory and stem cell-like memory CD4+ T cells were sorted on a BD FACSAria II using a panel including CD45RO, CCR7, CD25, CD127, CD95 and CD27. Purity was above 95% for every sorted population. PBMCs were separated immediately by Lymphoprep density gradient centrifugation and were stained directly, without being cultured. So that batch effects would be minimized, each experiment stained and sorted samples in pairs, pairing one healthy donor with one patient. Sequencing was carried out using central memory CD4+ T cells from blood. The receptor was isolated from a woman aged 18-29 years in good health.

The CDR3: CASSRGWNEQFF. The DNA reads TGTGCCAGCAGTCGGGGGTGGAATGAGCAGTTCTTC. The chain is made from TRBV2 and TRBJ2-1; TRBD2 is a weak D gene call, 6 bases matching. The junction carries 9 bases between V and J, which are trimmed by 5 bases and 7 bases respectively. CDR1 SNHLY and CDR2 FYNNEI were looked up in the germline V gene. Inclusive of the bounding cysteine and phenylalanine, the CDR3 is 12 residues long. The kept DNA is CDR3 alone, 36 bases in frame from the first base.